Listed below are T cell receptor beta chains from one sample, sequenced in a study of T cells in localized non-small cell lung cancer. Produced via immunoSEQ multiplex PCR; TCRdb's table is partial and in-frame only. The data contain approximately 28,000 clones, roughly four fifths of them singletons. This specimen was peripheral blood mononuclear cells, taken before any cancer treatment. The receptors here all came from a man aged 35 to 70 with stage III lung adenocarcinoma. CDR3s include the opening cysteine and the closing phenylalanine or tryptophan. Each record gives: V gene, clone size, CDR3 length, CDR3 protein. A clone size is listed for some rows: how often the clone was seen (once, few, many), or a class if it is expanded.

TRBV5-1 - 15 CASSLEGQYNSPLHF
TRBV5-1 - 14 CASSLTQMNTEAFF
TRBV12-2 - 16 CASRPEGIVAKNIQYF
TRBV27 few 13 CASTQTGGNTIYF
TRBV18 - 15 CASSPEYLSTDTQYF
TRBV28 once 13 CASSFHRGKTQYF
TRBV6-1 - 15 CASSELAGGPDTQYF
TRBV10-2 - 14 CASSTGIILGGYTF
TRBV6-1 once 15 CASSEPDRGWYGYTF
TRBV6-1 - 14 CASREAQTGEKLFF
TRBV5-1 - 13 CASSPTVAYGYTF
TRBV6-1 - 13 CASRDSGTDTQYF
TRBV28 - 20 CASSAGVLAGGGKLEDTQYF
TRBV4-2 - 15 CASSPGQGLNYEQYF
TRBV15 - 18 CATSRDRSSGLVDETQYF
TRBV30 - 12 CAWTDFRTEAFF
TRBV5-1 - 14 CASSLALLQETQYF
TRBV28 - 15 CASRQLAGGANEQFF
TRBV5-8 - 14 CASSLADMGAEQFF
TRBV5-4 - 15 CASSLQRGEGYGYTF
TRBV30 - 14 CAGHGGTNTGELFF
TRBV7-8 - 14 CASSVRLPSDTQYF